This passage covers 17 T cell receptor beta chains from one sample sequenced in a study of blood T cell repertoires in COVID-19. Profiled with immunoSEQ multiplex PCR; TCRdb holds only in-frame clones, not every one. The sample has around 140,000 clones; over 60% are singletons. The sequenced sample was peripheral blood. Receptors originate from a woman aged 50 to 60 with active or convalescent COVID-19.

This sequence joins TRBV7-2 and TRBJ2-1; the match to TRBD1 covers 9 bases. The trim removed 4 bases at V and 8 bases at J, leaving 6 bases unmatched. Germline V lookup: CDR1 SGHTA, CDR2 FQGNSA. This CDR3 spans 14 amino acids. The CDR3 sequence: CASSYRTGDDEQFF. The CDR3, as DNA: TGTGCCAGCAGCTACCGGACAGGGGACGATGAGCAGTTCTTC.

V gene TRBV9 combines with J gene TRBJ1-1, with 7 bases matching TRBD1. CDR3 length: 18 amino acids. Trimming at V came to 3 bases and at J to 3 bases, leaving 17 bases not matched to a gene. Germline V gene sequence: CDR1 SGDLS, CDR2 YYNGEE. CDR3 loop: CASSAGGSGPRGDTEAFF. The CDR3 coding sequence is TGTGCCAGCAGCGCCGGGGGATCGGGGCCCAGGGGGGACACTGAAGCTTTCTTT.

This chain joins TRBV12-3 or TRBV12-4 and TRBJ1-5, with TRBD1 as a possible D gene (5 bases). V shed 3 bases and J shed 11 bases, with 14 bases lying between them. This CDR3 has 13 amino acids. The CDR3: CASSFPGALAQHF. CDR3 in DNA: TGTGCCAGCAGTTTTCCTGGGGCTCTGGCCCAGCATTTT.

The CDR3 loop is CASSSTGDLNEQFF. The CDR3 region has the DNA TGTGCCAGCAGCTCGACAGGGGACCTGAATGAGCAGTTCTTC. The chain joins TRBV11-1 to TRBJ2-1; 8 nucleotides line up with TRBD1. J gave up 7 bases and V 4 bases, and 6 bases lay outside the gene matches. The germline gives CDR1 SGHAT, CDR2 FQDESV (reference sequence). This CDR3 is built from 14 residues.

CDR3 coding DNA: TGTGCCTGGATTGGAGGACTAGCGGGAGGGGGGACCCAGTACTTC. Protein sequence: CAWIGGLAGGGTQYF. The chain combines TRBV30 with TRBJ2-5, with 15 bases that match TRBD2. From germline, CDR1 is GTSNPN and CDR2 SVGIG (reference sequence). The CDR3 runs to 15 residues. V was pared by 4 bases and J by 7 bases, with 7 bases of the junction left unmatched.

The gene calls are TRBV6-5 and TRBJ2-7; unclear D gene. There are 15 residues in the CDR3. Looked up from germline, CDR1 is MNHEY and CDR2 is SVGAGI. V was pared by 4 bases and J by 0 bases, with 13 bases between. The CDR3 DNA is TGTGCCAGCAGTTTCCAGCGCGCTAGCTCCTACGAGCAGTACTTC. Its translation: CASSFQRASSYEQYF.

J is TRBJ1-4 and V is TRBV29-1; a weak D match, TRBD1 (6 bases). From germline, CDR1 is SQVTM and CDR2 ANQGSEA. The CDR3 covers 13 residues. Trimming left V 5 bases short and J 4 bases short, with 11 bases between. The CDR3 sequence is CSVRGGNNEKLFF. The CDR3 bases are TGCAGCGTTCGAGGGGGAAATAATGAAAAACTGTTTTTT.

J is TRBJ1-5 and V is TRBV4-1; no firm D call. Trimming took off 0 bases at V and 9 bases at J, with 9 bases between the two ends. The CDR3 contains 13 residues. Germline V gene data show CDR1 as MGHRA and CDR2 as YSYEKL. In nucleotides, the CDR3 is TGCGCCAGCAGCCAAGAGTTGGCTCGGCCCCAGCATTTT. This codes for CASSQELARPQHF.

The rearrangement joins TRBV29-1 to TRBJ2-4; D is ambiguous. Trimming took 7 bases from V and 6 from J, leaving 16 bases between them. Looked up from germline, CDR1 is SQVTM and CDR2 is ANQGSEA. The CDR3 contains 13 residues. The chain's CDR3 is CSAEVPPRNIQYF. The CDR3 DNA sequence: TGCAGCGCCGAGGTACCGCCGAGAAACATTCAGTACTTC.

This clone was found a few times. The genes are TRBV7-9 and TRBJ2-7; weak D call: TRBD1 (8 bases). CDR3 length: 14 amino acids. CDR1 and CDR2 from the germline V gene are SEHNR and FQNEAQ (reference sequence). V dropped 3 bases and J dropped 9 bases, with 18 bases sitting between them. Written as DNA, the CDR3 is TGTGCCAGCAGCTTCCCCGGACAGGGAGGGTCGCAGTACTTC. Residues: CASSFPGQGGSQYF.

The CDR3 nucleotides read TGTGCCAGCAGTTTGGGTACAGGGGGCCGATCCAAAAACATTCAGTACTTC. This translates into CASSLGTGGRSKNIQYF. The chain employs TRBV28 and TRBJ2-4; 9 bases are a match to TRBD1. CDR1 is MDHEN, CDR2 SYDVKM, per germline. This CDR3 has 17 residues. With V trimmed by 3 bases and J by 2 bases, 8 bases remained unmatched. The whole variable domain, filled in from reference TRBV28 and TRBJ2-4, reads DVKVTQSSRYLVKRTGEKVFLECVQDMDHENMFWYRQDPGLGLRLIYFSYDVKMKEKGDIPEGYSVSREKKERFSLILESASTNQTSMYLCASSLGTGGRSKNIQYFGAGTRLSVL.

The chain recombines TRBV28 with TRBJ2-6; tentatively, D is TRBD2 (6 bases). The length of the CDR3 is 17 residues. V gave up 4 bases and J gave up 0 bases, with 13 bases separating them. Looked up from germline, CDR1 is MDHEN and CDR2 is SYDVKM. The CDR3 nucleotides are TGTGCCAGCAGTTCCCTAGGGACTCTCTCTGGGGCCAACGTCCTGACTTTC. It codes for CASSSLGTLSGANVLTF.

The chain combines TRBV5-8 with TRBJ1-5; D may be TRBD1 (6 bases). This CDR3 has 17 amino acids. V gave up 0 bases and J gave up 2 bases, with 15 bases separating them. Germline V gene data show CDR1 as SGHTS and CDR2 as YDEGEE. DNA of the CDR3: TGTGCCAGCAGCTTGGAAAGGCAGGGGTTGGGCAATCAGCCCCAGCATTTT. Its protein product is CASSLERQGLGNQPQHF.

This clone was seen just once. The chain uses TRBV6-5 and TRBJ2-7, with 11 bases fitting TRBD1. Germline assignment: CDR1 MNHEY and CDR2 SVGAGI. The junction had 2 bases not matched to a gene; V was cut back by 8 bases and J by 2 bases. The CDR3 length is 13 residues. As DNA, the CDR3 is TGTGCCAGCGGGACAGGGGGGGCCTACGAGCAGTACTTC. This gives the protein CASGTGGAYEQYF.

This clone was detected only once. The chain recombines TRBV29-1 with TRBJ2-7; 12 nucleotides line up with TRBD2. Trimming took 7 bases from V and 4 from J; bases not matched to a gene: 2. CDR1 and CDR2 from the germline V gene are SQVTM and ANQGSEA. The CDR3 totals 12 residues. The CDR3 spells CSGTSGMYEQYF. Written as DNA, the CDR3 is TGCAGCGGGACTAGCGGGATGTACGAGCAGTACTTC.

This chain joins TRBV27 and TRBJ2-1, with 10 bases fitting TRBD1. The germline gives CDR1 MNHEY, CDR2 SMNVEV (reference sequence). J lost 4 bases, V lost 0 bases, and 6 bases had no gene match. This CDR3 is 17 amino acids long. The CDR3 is CASSLSSGQGPYNEQFF. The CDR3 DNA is TGTGCCAGCAGTTTATCTTCGGGACAGGGGCCGTACAATGAGCAGTTCTTC.

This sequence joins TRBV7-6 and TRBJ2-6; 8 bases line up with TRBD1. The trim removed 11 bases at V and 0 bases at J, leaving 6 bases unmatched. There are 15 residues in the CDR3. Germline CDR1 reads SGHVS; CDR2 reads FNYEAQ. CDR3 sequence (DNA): TGTGCCGGGGGACAGGCCCTCTCTGGGGCCAACGTCCTGACTTTC. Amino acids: CAGGQALSGANVLTF.